Here is one T cell receptor beta chain with its context. The data are from a study of blood T cell repertoires in COVID-19. Overall study context: In each case, the material was cDNA or gDNA derived from T cells, B-cell-depleted T cells, or PBMCs.

Assay: immunoSEQ multiplex PCR; the TCRdb copy retains only in-frame clones and omits some. This table has roughly 220,000 clones, around 80% appearing once. The CDR3 length is 13 residues. Trimming took 4 bases from V and 6 from J, leaving 9 bases between them. The chain employs TRBV12-3 or TRBV12-4 and TRBJ2-2; D remains unclear. Input material: peripheral blood. This receptor was obtained from a man aged 30 to 45 with active or convalescent COVID-19. CDR3 region: CASSSPSAGELFF. As DNA, the CDR3 is TGTGCCAGCAGTTCCCCATCGGCCGGGGAGCTGTTTTTT.